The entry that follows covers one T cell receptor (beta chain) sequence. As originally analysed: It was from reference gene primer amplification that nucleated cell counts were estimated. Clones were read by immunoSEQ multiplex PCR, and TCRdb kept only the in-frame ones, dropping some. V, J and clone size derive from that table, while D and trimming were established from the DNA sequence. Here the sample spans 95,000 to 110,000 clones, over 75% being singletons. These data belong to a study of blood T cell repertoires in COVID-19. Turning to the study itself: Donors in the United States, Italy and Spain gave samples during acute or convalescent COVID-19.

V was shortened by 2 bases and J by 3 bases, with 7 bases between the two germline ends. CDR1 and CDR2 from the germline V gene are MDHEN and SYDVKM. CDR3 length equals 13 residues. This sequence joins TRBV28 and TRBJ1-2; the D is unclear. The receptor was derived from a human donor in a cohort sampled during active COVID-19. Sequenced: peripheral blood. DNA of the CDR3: TGTGCCAGCAGTTTAACAGACCACTATGGCTACACCTTC. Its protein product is CASSLTDHYGYTF.